The present T cell receptor (beta chain) was sequenced within a study of blood T cell repertoires in COVID-19. For the study at large: PBMCs, B-cell-depleted T cells, or T cells were the source of the cDNA or gDNA that made up the material.

Ages ranged from roughly 18 to 100 years, with residence in fewer than 25 US areas. Researchers sorted participants into cohorts using their self-reported clinical history. In the original processing: How many nucleated cells were present was estimated from reference gene primer amplification. Clones were read by immunoSEQ multiplex PCR, and TCRdb kept only the in-frame ones, dropping some. That table is the source of V, J and clone size, and D and trimming were worked out from the DNA. The profile shows under 150,000 clones, 84% of them singletons. The CDR3 loop spans 14 amino acids. The germline V gene has CDR1 KGHDR and CDR2 SFDVKD. V was clipped by 7 bases and J by 8 bases; unmatched bases: 11.

The sample was PBMCs or T cells enriched from blood (not recorded which). The origin of this receptor is a man aged 40-49 years with acute COVID-19. The chain is built from TRBV24-1 and TRBJ1-2; 8 bases fit TRBD1. The CDR3 nucleotides read TGTGCCACCAGACCAGGGGGCAAGGGGGAAGGCTACACCTTC. Translation: CATRPGGKGEGYTF.